This T cell receptor beta chain was captured by sequencing in a study of blood T cell repertoires in COVID-19. Across the study: Specimens from acute and convalescent COVID-19 originated in the United States, Italy and Spain.

Assay used: immunoSEQ multiplex PCR; TCRdb lists only in-frame clones, some missing. The sample lists roughly 150,000 clones, around 89% seen once, with approximately 2.1% in the top ten. Deletions cut 2 bases from V and 3 bases from J, with 9 bases between. This CDR3 is built from 13 residues. From germline, CDR1 is SGHDT and CDR2 YYEEEE. The sequence was collected from a man aged 50 or older who had recovered from COVID-19. This chain joins TRBV5-6 and TRBJ2-7; the D gene is possibly TRBD2 (6 bases). Sequenced input: peripheral blood. The DNA of the CDR3 is TGTGCCAGCAGCTTTCGGGAGAACTACGAGCAGTACTTC. Translated: CASSFRENYEQYF.